Below are 27 T cell receptor beta chains sequenced from a single sample in a study of regulatory T cells in long-lasting Graves disease. Time point specified: newly diagnosed GD, antithyroid drugs for less than 3 months. Generation of the TCR library employed RNA extracted from PBMCs. Relying on iRepertoire HTBI primers and Arm-PCR of CDR3 regions, the team built TCR beta libraries. Each CDR3 protein is one row after TCRdb ran MiXCR on the multiplex PCR reads. In the table there are around 400,000 distinct CDR3 sequences, roughly 15% of which are singletons. This specimen was peripheral blood mononuclear cells (PBMCs), taken at new diagnosis, from a patient treated with antithyroid drugs. These receptors were collected from a female donor with Graves disease.

The chain recombines TRBV7-9 with TRBJ2-2; D may be TRBD1 or TRBD2 (5 bases each). This CDR3 comprises 16 residues. The ends were cut back, 6 bases at V and 3 bases at J, with 17 bases in the middle. From germline, CDR1 is SEHNR and CDR2 FQNEAQ (reference sequence). This chain's CDR3 is CASREAASRDTGELFF. DNA for the CDR3: TGTGCCAGCAGAGAGGCGGCTAGCAGGGACACCGGGGAGCTGTTTTTT.

This clonotype was detected many times. This chain links TRBV27 with TRBJ2-7; the D is unclear. This CDR3 region has 14 residues. The V end lost 5 bases, the J end lost 0 bases, and 11 bases lay between the germline ends. Germline V gene sequence: CDR1 MNHEY, CDR2 SMNVEV (reference sequence). The chain's CDR3 is CASSGRQGSYEQYF. The CDR3 region has the DNA TGTGCCAGCAGTGGCCGGCAAGGCTCCTACGAGCAGTACTTC.

This clonotype occurred a few times. The CDR3 DNA reads TGTGCCAGTAGTATAAGTCTCGGCGGCAGTTATACGCAGTATTTT. Translating it yields CASSISLGGSYTQYF. The rearrangement links TRBV19 to TRBJ2-3; D gene uncertain. CDR3 length equals 15 residues. Germline V gene lookup returns CDR1 LNHDA and CDR2 SQIVND (reference sequence). Between the trimmed V and J ends, which lost 2 bases and 7 bases, there was a span of 16 bases. Together with reference TRBV19 and TRBJ2-3, the CDR3 gives the full variable domain: DGGITQSPKYLFRKEGQNVTLSCEQNLNHDAMYWYRQDPGQGLRLIYYSQIVNDFQKGDIAEGYSVSREKKESFPLTVTSAQKNPTAFYLCASSISLGGSYTQYFGPGTRLTVL.

This clonotype was recorded a few times. This rearrangement joins TRBV4-1 to TRBJ2-1; TRBD1 might be the D (6 bases). Germline assignment: CDR1 MGHRA and CDR2 YSYEKL. Trimming pared 4 bases from V and 0 bases from J, leaving 25 bases between. The CDR3 runs to 20 residues. The DNA for the CDR3 is TGCGCCAGCAGCCTTCGTGTGGGGGCCGGCCCAGGGAGCTCCTACAATGAGCAGTTCTTC. Its protein product is CASSLRVGAGPGSSYNEQFF.

The chain employs TRBV7-9 and TRBJ2-1, with 9 nucleotides matching TRBD1. V was pared by 1 base and J by 8 bases, with 6 bases of the junction left unmatched. The CDR3 has 15 residues. Germline CDR1 reads SEHNR; CDR2 reads FQNEAQ (reference sequence). CDR3 loop: CASSLGETGGHEQFF. As DNA, the CDR3 is TGTGCCAGCAGCTTAGGCGAAACAGGGGGCCATGAGCAGTTCTTC.

The chain has TRBV6-2 or TRBV6-3 and TRBJ2-7; 7 nucleotides match TRBD1. The junction had 7 bases not matched to a gene; V was cut back by 5 bases and J by 9 bases. The germline V gene encodes CDR1 MNHEY and CDR2 SVGEGT. CDR3 length equals 12 residues. Here the CDR3 reads CASSNDRERQYF. The CDR3 nucleotides read TGTGCCAGCAGTAACGACAGGGAACGGCAGTACTTC.

This chain joins TRBV7-2 and TRBJ2-7, with 7 bases lining up with TRBD2. Trimming cost V 6 bases and J 5 bases; bases outside gene matches: 10. The germline gives CDR1 SGHTA, CDR2 FQGNSA. This CDR3 is 14 amino acids long. The CDR3 bases are TGTGCCAGCAGGTCCTCGGGGGGAAGCAACGAGCAGTACTTC. As protein: CASRSSGGSNEQYF.

This clonotype was recorded many times. V usage is TRBV28 and J usage is TRBJ2-1; D gene ambiguous. V shed 2 bases and J shed 7 bases, with 15 bases lying between them. Germline assignment: CDR1 MDHEN and CDR2 SYDVKM. The CDR3 covers 15 residues. CDR3 protein: CASSLPGYQQNEQFF. CDR3 coding DNA: TGTGCCAGCAGTTTACCGGGTTACCAACAGAATGAGCAGTTCTTC.

This chain uses TRBV20-1 with TRBJ2-7; the D gene could be TRBD1 or TRBD2 (6 bases each). CDR3 length equals 15 residues. V lost 0 bases to trimming and J lost 1 base, with 13 bases between them. Germline-derived CDR1 and CDR2 are DFQATT and SNEGSKA (reference sequence). This CDR3 is CSARDWGAGSYEQYF. The CDR3 DNA reads as TGCAGTGCTAGAGATTGGGGGGCGGGATCCTACGAGCAGTACTTC.

This clonotype appeared many times. The chain links TRBV19 to TRBJ1-1; 7 bases align to TRBD1. Germline V lookup: CDR1 LNHDA, CDR2 SQIVND (reference sequence). Trimming took 3 bases from V and 6 from J; bases not matched to a gene: 7. The CDR3 contains 14 residues. CDR3 protein: CASSMRQGGAEAFF. CDR3 coding DNA: TGTGCCAGTAGTATGAGACAGGGAGGGGCTGAAGCTTTCTTT.

There are many counts of this clonotype. The chain joins TRBV12-3 or TRBV12-4 to TRBJ1-2; no reliable D call. The germline V and J ends were trimmed by 3 bases and 4 bases, with 9 bases remaining between them. The CDR3 is 13 residues long. CDR3 amino acids: CASSLQAPYGYTF. DNA of the CDR3: TGTGCCAGCAGTTTGCAGGCGCCCTATGGCTACACCTTC.

The genes are TRBV20-1 and TRBJ1-2, with D hard to call. The CDR3 extends over 15 amino acids. V dropped 0 bases and J dropped 7 bases, with 18 bases sitting between them. The germline gives CDR1 DFQATT, CDR2 SNEGSKA (reference sequence). CDR3 residues: CSARDPGRALGGYTF. The DNA for the CDR3 is TGCAGTGCTAGAGATCCCGGCCGGGCCTTGGGTGGCTACACCTTC.

V and J are TRBV5-4 and TRBJ2-7, with D unclear. The CDR3 is made up of 10 amino acids. The germline CDR1 and CDR2 sequences are SGHNT and YYREEE (reference sequence). Trimming removed 7 bases at V and 4 bases at J, with 6 bases between. CDR3 amino acids: CASSQYEQYF. The DNA for the CDR3 is TGTGCCAGCTCCCAATACGAGCAGTACTTC.

This clonotype was observed many times. The genes are TRBV20-1 and TRBJ2-1; D is uncertain. The germline V and J ends were trimmed by 2 bases and 5 bases, with 16 bases remaining between them. The CDR3 is 15 residues long. Germline V gene sequence: CDR1 DFQATT, CDR2 SNEGSKA (reference sequence). Written as DNA, the CDR3 is TGCAGTGCTAGAATCACCGGACCGCAAAACAATGAGCAGTTCTTC. Translation gives CSARITGPQNNEQFF.

This clonotype has ten or more counts. The rearrangement joins TRBV7-2 to TRBJ2-1; 9 bases agree with TRBD2. The V gene end was trimmed by 5 bases and the J gene end by 2 bases; junction bases not matched to a gene: 4. Per germline, CDR1 SGHTA and CDR2 FQGNSA. The CDR3 is 15 amino acids. The CDR3 nucleotides are TGTGCCAGCAGCCGCCTAGCGGGGACCTACAATGAGCAGTTCTTC. It yields the protein CASSRLAGTYNEQFF.

Comment on this clonotype: A much larger clone is a single base away; this may be a read error. The genes are TRBV20-1 and TRBJ1-5, with D unclear. Trimming left V 4 bases short and J 3 bases short, with 10 bases between. CDR3 length equals 13 residues. Germline values: CDR1 DFQATT, CDR2 SNEGSKA (reference sequence). CDR3 bases: TGCAGTGCTACGGCTACCTCCAATCAGCCCCAGCATTTT. Its translation: CSATATSNQPQHF.

Many counts were recorded for this clonotype. The J gene is TRBJ1-5, the V gene TRBV28, with 7 nucleotides matching TRBD1. Germline CDR1 MDHEN, CDR2 SYDVKM. Trimming at V came to 6 bases and at J to 0 bases, leaving 5 bases not matched to a gene. CDR3 length equals 15 residues. CDR3 protein: CASRPGQYSNQPQHF. CDR3 in DNA: TGTGCCAGCAGACCGGGACAGTATAGCAATCAGCCCCAGCATTTT.

This clonotype was detected many times. The genes are TRBV7-9 and TRBJ1-2, with D unclear. Trimming removed 4 bases at V and 4 bases at J, with 13 bases between. The CDR3 is 14 amino acids. CDR1 is SEHNR, CDR2 FQNEAQ, per germline (reference sequence). For the CDR3, the DNA is TGTGCCAGCAGCTCCAGTGGGCTAGGCTATGGCTACACCTTC. Translated, it gives CASSSSGLGYGYTF. The full variable domain, with the rest looked up from reference TRBV7-9 and TRBJ1-2, is DTGVSQNPRHKITKRGQNVTFRCDPISEHNRLYWYRQTLGQGPEFLTYFQNEAQLEKSRLLSDRFSAERPKGSFSTLEIQRTEQGDSAMYLCASSSSGLGYGYTFGSGTRLTVV.

The sample holds many counts of this clonotype. The CDR3 protein is CASSQLSSNQPQHF. CDR3 DNA sequence: TGTGCCAGCAGCCAGCTGTCTAGCAATCAGCCCCAGCATTTT. This chain connects TRBV3-1 to TRBJ1-5, with unresolved D. This CDR3 contains 14 residues. Per germline, CDR1 LGHDT and CDR2 YNNKEL (reference sequence). V lost 3 bases and J lost 0, with 6 bases in between.

The V and J genes are TRBV20-1 and TRBJ1-1; D may be TRBD1 (6 bases). V was clipped by 5 bases and J by 4 bases, with 17 bases between them. Germline V gene lookup returns CDR1 DFQATT and CDR2 SNEGSKA (reference sequence). The CDR3 contains 14 residues. The CDR3 DNA reads as TGCAGTGCTGAGGGAGGTACAGGGAGCACTGAAGCTTTCTTT. Its translation is CSAEGGTGSTEAFF.

This rearrangement joins TRBV12-3 or TRBV12-4 to TRBJ1-2; possible D gene TRBD1, 6 bases. There are 12 residues in the CDR3. Trimming cost V 11 bases and J 3 bases, with 13 bases left between them. The CDR3, as DNA: TGTGCCTCAAGGGACACCGACTATGGCTACACCTTC. It is translated as CASRDTDYGYTF.

This clonotype was observed at least ten times. The V call is TRBV6-1, the J call TRBJ2-7, with D uncertain. Trimming removed 6 bases at V and 3 bases at J, with 15 bases between. Germline-derived CDR1 and CDR2 are MNHNS and SASEGT. This CDR3 has 14 amino acids. CDR3 nucleotide sequence: TGTGCCAGCAGCCAATCACGATGGAGCTACGAGCAGTACTTC. Translating it yields CASSQSRWSYEQYF.

This clonotype occurred a few times. The J gene is TRBJ2-7, the V gene TRBV14, with D tentatively TRBD2 (5 bases). With 1 base removed from V and 8 bases from J, the gap between germline ends came to 18 bases. CDR3 length equals 15 residues. Looked up from germline, CDR1 is SGHDN and CDR2 is FVKESK. The CDR3 loop is CASSQATIHGEKQYF. The CDR3, as DNA: TGTGCCAGCAGCCAAGCTACTATCCACGGGGAAAAGCAGTACTTC. The full variable domain, rest sourced from reference TRBV14 and TRBJ2-7, is EAGVTQFPSHSVIEKGQTVTLRCDPISGHDNLYWYRRVMGKEIKFLLHFVKESKQDESGMPNNRFLAERTGGTYSTLKVQPAELEDSGVYFCASSQATIHGEKQYFGPGTRLTVT.

The table lists this clonotype with many counts. The V call is TRBV5-5, the J call TRBJ1-1; D remains unclear. Germline loops: CDR1 SGHKS, CDR2 YYEKEE (reference sequence). The CDR3 covers 14 residues. Trimming pared 6 bases from V and 0 bases from J, leaving 12 bases between. The CDR3 DNA sequence: TGTGCCAGCAACTACGAAGGGTTGAACACTGAAGCTTTCTTT. Its protein product is CASNYEGLNTEAFF.

This clonotype was counted at least ten times. V is TRBV7-9 and J is TRBJ1-6; 9 bases fit TRBD1. The junction had 4 bases not matched to a gene; V was cut back by 5 bases and J by 8 bases. The germline gives CDR1 SEHNR, CDR2 FQNEAQ (reference sequence). This CDR3 has 14 amino acids. The CDR3 reads CASSEGQGHSPLHF. DNA for the CDR3: TGTGCCAGCAGCGAGGGACAGGGACATTCACCCCTCCACTTT.

This clonotype turned up a few times. The chain employs TRBV28 and TRBJ2-2; no clear D gene. The germline V gene has CDR1 MDHEN and CDR2 SYDVKM. CDR3 length: 13 amino acids. The ends were cut back, 7 bases at V and 10 bases at J, with 16 bases in the middle. DNA of the CDR3: TGTGCCAGCACGCCGGGTCTCCGTTTGGAGCTGTTTTTT. Its protein product is CASTPGLRLELFF. Together with reference TRBV28 and TRBJ2-2, the CDR3 gives the full variable domain: DVKVTQSSRYLVKRTGEKVFLECVQDMDHENMFWYRQDPGLGLRLIYFSYDVKMKEKGDIPEGYSVSREKKERFSLILESASTNQTSMYLCASTPGLRLELFFGEGSRLTVL.

This clonotype was counted between two and nine times. This may come from a read error, since a much larger clone is one base off. The CDR3 end shows no conserved phenylalanine or tryptophan, and so a read error is likely. The rearrangement links TRBV20-1 to TRBJ1-2, with no clear D. CDR3 size: 13 residues. CDR1 DFQATT and CDR2 SNEGSKA come from the germline V gene (reference sequence). V was shortened by 2 bases and J by 0 bases, with 7 bases between the two germline ends. CDR3 in amino acids: CSARSVSNYGYTL. The CDR3 nucleotides read TGCAGTGCTAGATCAGTCTCTAACTATGGCTACACCCTC.